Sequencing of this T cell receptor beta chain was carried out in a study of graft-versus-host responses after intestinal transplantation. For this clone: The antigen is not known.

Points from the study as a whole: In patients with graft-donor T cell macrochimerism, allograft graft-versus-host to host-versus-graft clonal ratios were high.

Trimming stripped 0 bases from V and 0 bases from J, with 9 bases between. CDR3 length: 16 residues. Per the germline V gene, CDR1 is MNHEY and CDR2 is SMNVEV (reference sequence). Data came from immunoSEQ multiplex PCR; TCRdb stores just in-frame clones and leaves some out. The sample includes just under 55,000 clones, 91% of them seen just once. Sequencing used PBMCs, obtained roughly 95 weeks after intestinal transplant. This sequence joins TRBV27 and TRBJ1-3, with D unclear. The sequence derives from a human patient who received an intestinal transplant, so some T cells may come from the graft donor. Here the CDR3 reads CASSLSGSLSGNTIYF. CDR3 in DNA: TGTGCCAGCAGTTTATCGGGCAGCCTCTCTGGAAACACCATATATTTT.